Below, one T cell receptor (beta chain) is given with its context. Ten or more counts support this clone. Its antigen specificity is not known. There are no base qualities to consult, and no much larger clone falls within one base. This record comes from a study of beta chain features in type 1 diabetes (dated by TCRdb to 2016 to 2019). Study-wide context: Mean age, gender distribution, total cell number and subset yield did not differ between patients and healthy donors. A total of roughly 98,000,000 sorted cells were examined across all samples, and a strong correlation was observed between cell number per subset and RNA yield. The study compared the TCRB repertoires of sorted circulating CD4+ T cell subsets in recently diagnosed type 1 diabetes patients with those in matched healthy donors. Whereas all 30 or so donors provided naive and central memory subsets, regulatory and stem cell-like memory subsets were isolated from just 8 patients and roughly 8 healthy donors. Study-wide findings and limitations: A moderate but significant shortening of TCRB CDR3 length was observed in type 1 diabetes patients in all four CD4+ subsets. PCR might favor shorter templates, but patient and control samples were amplified and corrected together, so any skew would affect both groups equally. Because cDNA rather than genomic DNA was sequenced, highly expressing activated cells could have been over-represented, although no difference in activation and CD3 levels was found between groups. Patients with type 1 diabetes made fewer insertions and deleted more nucleotides at VDJ recombination sites, implying thymic rearrangement abnormalities. Because the HLA sub-analyses included only small numbers of individuals, any influence of HLA type on TCRB rearrangement was left unresolved. Naive, central memory and regulatory TCRB repertoires appeared more similar among patients than among healthy donors.

Counted from cysteine to phenylalanine, this CDR3 has 15 amino acids. The sequence is cut down to CDR3 DNA, 45 bases in frame from base 1. The germline V gene yields ENHRY for CDR1 and SYGVKD for CDR2. Trimming leaves V shorter by 6 bases and J shorter by 2 bases, with the junction holding 7 bases beyond the gene matches. All of the isolated RNA was reverse transcribed with the High Capacity cDNA Reverse Transcription Kit, so expressed TCRB transcripts were sequenced. Naive, central memory and regulatory T cell samples underwent deep immunoSEQ sequencing, averaging around 3.7 million total reads per sample. Sorted cells were lysed in RLT buffer, and RNA was extracted using DNase-treated RNeasy Micro or Mini kits according to cell number. Each cell subset was processed on its own to prevent cross-contamination, while patient and healthy donor samples were processed together. TCRB sequences were amplified from cDNA with the immunoSEQ multiplex PCR, producing 87-bp fragments spanning the CDR3 region. The amplicons were sequenced using the Illumina HiSeq platform. Per the authors' processing: Synthetic template baselines were used to correct PCR bias computationally, reads within Hamming distance 2 were collapsed, and singletons that could not be merged were discarded. By aligning reads against IMGT, V, D and J genes, CDR3 length, and insertions or deletions at six rearrangement sites were assigned. Within each subset, clonotype counts were normalized to sorted cell number, after which true diversity and Gini coefficients were computed with the tcR R package. Repertoire sharing was quantified using the overlap coefficient calculated on TCRB nucleotide sequences. Not all clones reach the TCRdb copy of this immuneACCESS table, which keeps in-frame sequences only. Checked studies attribute under half of the gap to unresolved V genes and leave the rest unexplained. V and J calls and clone size are copied from that table; D and trimming were computed from the DNA. In this sample the table shows approximately 140,000 clones, less than 8.5% of which occur a single time. Approximately 1.5% of the sample belongs to the ten largest clones.

A single peripheral blood draw of approximately 120 mL on average was collected from each donor into heparinised tubes. Naive, central memory, regulatory and stem cell-like memory CD4+ T cells were sorted on a BD FACSAria II using a panel including CD45RO, CCR7, CD25, CD127, CD95 and CD27. Purity was above 95% for every sorted population. PBMCs were isolated right away by Lymphoprep density gradient centrifugation and were stained directly, without culture. To minimize batch effects, samples were stained and sorted in pairs, one healthy donor with one patient per experiment. The TCR comes from a woman aged 25 to 39 in good health. The sequencing sample was made of central memory CD4+ T cells from blood. The chain is encoded by TRBV10-3 joined to TRBJ1-5; 7 bases in between match TRBD1. Read as DNA, the sequence is TGTGCCATCAGGGCACAGGGGAAGGGCAATCAGCCCCAGCATTTT. This translates into CAIRAQGKGNQPQHF.